This TCR beta chain was captured in a study of OX40 agonist ivuxolimab in advanced cancers. Background for the entire study: Ivuxolimab was a fully human IgG2 agonistic monoclonal antibody targeting the costimulatory receptor OX40 (CD134). Intravenous ivuxolimab was administered to patients every 2 weeks at six dose levels: 0.01, 0.1, 0.3, 1.5, 3 and 10 mg/kg. Among the 50 to 55 dose-escalation patients, about 19 had hepatocellular carcinoma, about 15 melanoma, 9 renal cell carcinoma and 9 head and neck cancer. In the dose-escalation cohort, roughly four fifths of patients were male, and the mean age was around 60 years, with a range of about 20 to 90. Patients were allowed to have had prior anti-PD-1, anti-PD-L1 or anti-CTLA-4 therapy, and 30% to 50% of the dose-escalation patients had previously received checkpoint inhibitors. Partial responses occurred in three dose-escalation patients: two with cutaneous melanoma and one with hepatocellular carcinoma. Peripheral TCRbeta sequencing aimed to test whether ivuxolimab altered TCR sequence diversity and caused clonal T-cell expansion. The paper describes the monotherapy dose-escalation part (N = 52 patients) of the phase I trial of ivuxolimab.

Genomic DNA was extracted from sorted cells for sequencing of the TCRbeta CDR3 region. TCRbeta CDR3 regions were sequenced using the immunoSEQ Assay. This immuneACCESS table, as held by TCRdb, lists in-frame sequences with V and J called but not all clones. Of the missing ones, under half trace to an unresolved V gene in checked studies; the others have no known cause. The sample records just over 50,000 clones, around 77% of which are singletons. The ten top clones hold over 2% of the sample. As regards this clone: Its antigen is unknown. One base away there is no much larger clone; base qualities are not given.

Summary of the overall study and its limitations: At doses from 0.1 to 3.0 mg/kg, clonal expansion was seen in both CD4+ and CD8+ blood T cells between baseline and week 6. Partial responders in the 0.1-3.0 mg/kg groups had among the lowest normalized peripheral clonal expansion, especially among CD8+ T cells. Low levels of normalized T-cell clonal expansion were also shown by some nonresponding patients. After ivuxolimab, CD8+ T cells had more expanded clones than CD4+ T cells on average. Antigen specificity was not determined for the clonally expanded peripheral T cells.

Via the germline V gene (reference sequence), CDR1 is MNHEY and CDR2 SMNVEV. The CDR3 measures 13 amino acids from cysteine to phenylalanine. CDR3 DNA only is kept here, 39 bases in frame from base 1. V is clipped by 4 bases and J by 6 bases, and the sequence between their germline boundaries is 10 bases long. The trial excluded patients who had a history of autoimmune disease or were on systemic immunosuppression. Peripheral blood for TCR sequencing was drawn from every dose cohort at baseline, at cycle 4 day 1 and at cycle 7 day 1. Samples came from an open-label, multicenter, first-in-human phase I dose-escalation trial of ivuxolimab. Adults with locally advanced or metastatic melanoma, renal cell, hepatocellular, or head and neck squamous cell carcinoma were enrolled in the trial. Before TCR sequencing, CD4+ T cells and CD8+ T cells from peripheral blood were sorted into separate populations.

The clonotype originates from an adult with an advanced solid tumor such as melanoma, head and neck, liver or kidney cancer. The material was CD4+ or CD8+ T cells sorted from blood, obtained in a trial of the OX40 agonist ivuxolimab. The chain is assembled from TRBV27 and TRBJ2-1; the D gene remains uncertain. This receptor has the CDR3 CASSYGSFNEQFF. In nucleotide form, the sequence is TGTGCCAGCAGTTACGGGTCGTTCAATGAGCAGTTCTTC.